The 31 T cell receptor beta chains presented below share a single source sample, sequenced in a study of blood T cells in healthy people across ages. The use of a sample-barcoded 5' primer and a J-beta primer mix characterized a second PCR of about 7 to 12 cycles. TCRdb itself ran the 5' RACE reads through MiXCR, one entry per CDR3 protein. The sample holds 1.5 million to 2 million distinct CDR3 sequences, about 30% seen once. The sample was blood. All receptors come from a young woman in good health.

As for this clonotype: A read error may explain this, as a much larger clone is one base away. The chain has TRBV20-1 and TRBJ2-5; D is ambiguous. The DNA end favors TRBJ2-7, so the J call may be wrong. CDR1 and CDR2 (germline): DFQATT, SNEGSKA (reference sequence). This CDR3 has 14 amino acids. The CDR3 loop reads CSARGMDTSLEQYF. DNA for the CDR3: TGCAGTGCTAGAGGCATGGATACTTCCCTCGAGCAGTACTTC.

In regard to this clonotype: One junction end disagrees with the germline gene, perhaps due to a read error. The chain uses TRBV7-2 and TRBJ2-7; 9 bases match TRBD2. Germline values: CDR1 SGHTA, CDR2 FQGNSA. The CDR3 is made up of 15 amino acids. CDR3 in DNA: TGTGCCGGCAGCGCCAAAGCGGGAGGTGTCTACGAGCAGTACTTC. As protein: CAGSAKAGGVYEQYF.

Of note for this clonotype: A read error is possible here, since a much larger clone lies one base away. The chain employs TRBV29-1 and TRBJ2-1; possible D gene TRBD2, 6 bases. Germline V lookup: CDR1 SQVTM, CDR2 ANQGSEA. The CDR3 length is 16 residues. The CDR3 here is CGVEDGAGLSYNEQFF. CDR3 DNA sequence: TGCGGCGTTGAAGATGGGGCGGGGCTCTCCTACAATGAGCAGTTCTTC.

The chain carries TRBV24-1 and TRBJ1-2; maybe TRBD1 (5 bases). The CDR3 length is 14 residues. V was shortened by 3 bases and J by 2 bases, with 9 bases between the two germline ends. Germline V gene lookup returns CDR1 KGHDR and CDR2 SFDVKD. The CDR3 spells CATSDRHRNYGYTF. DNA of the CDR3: TGTGCCACCAGTGATCGCCACAGGAACTATGGCTACACCTTC.

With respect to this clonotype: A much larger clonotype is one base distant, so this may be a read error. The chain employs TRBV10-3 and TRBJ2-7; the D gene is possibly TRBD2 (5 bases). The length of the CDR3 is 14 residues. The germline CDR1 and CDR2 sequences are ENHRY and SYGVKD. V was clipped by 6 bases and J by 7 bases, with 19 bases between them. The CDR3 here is CAIRTGQPGNEQYF. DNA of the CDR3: TGTGCCATCAGGACGGGCCAACCGGGGAATGAGCAGTACTTC.

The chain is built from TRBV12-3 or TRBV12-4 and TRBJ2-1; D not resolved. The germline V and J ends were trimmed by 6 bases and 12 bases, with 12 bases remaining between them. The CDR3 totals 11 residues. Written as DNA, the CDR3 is TGTGCCAGCAGGCAGACCAAAGGGCAGTTCTTC. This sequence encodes CASRQTKGQFF.

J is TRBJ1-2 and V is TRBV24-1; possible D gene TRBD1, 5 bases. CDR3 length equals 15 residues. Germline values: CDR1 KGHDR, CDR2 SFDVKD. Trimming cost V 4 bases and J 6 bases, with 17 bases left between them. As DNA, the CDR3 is TGTGCCACCAGTGACCCGGCTAGGGGAAGAAATGGCTACACCTTC. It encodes CATSDPARGRNGYTF.

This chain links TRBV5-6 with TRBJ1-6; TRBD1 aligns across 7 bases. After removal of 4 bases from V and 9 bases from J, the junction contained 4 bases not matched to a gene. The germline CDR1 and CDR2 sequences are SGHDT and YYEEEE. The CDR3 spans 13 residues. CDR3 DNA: TGTGCCAGCAGCCAGACAGGGACTTCACCCCTCCACTTT. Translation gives CASSQTGTSPLHF. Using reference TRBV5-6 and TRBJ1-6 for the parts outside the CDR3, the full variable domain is DAGVTQSPTHLIKTRGQQVTLRCSPKSGHDTVSWYQQALGQGPQFIFQYYEEEERQRGNFPDRFSGHQFPNYSSELNVNALLLGDSALYLCASSQTGTSPLHFGNGTRLTVT.

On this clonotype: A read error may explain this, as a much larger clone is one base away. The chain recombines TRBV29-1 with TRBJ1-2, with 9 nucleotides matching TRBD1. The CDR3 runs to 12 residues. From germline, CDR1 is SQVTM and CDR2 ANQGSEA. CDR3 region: CSSGTGNYGHTF. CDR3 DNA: TGCAGCTCGGGGACAGGGAACTATGGCCACACCTTC.

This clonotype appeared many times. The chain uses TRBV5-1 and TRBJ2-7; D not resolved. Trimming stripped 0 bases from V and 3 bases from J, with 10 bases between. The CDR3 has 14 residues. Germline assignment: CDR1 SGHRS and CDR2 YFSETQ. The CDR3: CASSLEGIGYEQYF. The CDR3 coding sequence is TGCGCCAGCAGCTTGGAAGGGATTGGCTACGAGCAGTACTTC.

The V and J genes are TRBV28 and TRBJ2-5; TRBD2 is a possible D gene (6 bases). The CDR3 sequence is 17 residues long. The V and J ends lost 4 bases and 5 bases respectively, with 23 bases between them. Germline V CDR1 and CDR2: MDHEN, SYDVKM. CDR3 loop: CASSSPGEGPTGETQYF. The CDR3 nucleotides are TGTGCCAGCAGTTCCCCGGGGGAAGGGCCAACGGGGGAGACCCAGTACTTC.

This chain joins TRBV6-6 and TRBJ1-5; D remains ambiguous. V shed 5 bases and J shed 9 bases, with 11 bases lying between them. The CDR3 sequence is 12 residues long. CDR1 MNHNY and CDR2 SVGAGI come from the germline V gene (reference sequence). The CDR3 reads CASSTQVGPQHF. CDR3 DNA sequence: TGTGCCAGCAGTACCCAAGTGGGGCCCCAGCATTTT.

CDR3 region: CASSFSGQPTDTQYF. Written as DNA, the CDR3 is TGTGCCAGCAGTTTTTCCGGACAACCCACAGATACGCAGTATTTT. The chain uses TRBV12-3 or TRBV12-4 and TRBJ2-3; a possible D gene is TRBD1 (5 bases). The CDR3 has 15 residues. V lost 3 bases and J lost 2, with 12 bases in between.

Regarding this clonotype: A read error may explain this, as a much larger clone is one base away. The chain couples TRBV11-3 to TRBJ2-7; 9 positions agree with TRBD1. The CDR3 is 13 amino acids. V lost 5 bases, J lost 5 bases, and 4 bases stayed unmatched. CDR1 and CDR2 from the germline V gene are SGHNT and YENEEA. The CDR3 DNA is TGTGCCAGCAGCGGGGACAGGGCAAACGAGCAGTACTTC. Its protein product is CASSGDRANEQYF.

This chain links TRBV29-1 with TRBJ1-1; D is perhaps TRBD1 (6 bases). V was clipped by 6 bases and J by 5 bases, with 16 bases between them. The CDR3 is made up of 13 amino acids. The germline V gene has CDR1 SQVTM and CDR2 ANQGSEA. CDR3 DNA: TGCAGCGTCACAGGGAGGTCGAGAACTGAAGCTTTCTTT. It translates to CSVTGRSRTEAFF.

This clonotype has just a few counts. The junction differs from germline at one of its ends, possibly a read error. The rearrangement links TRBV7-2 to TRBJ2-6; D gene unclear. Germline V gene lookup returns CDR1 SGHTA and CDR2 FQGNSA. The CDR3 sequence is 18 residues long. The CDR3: CARSLDPGRSYGANVLTF. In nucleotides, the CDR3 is TGTGCCCGCAGCTTAGACCCAGGCCGGTCGTATGGGGCCAACGTCCTGACTTTC.

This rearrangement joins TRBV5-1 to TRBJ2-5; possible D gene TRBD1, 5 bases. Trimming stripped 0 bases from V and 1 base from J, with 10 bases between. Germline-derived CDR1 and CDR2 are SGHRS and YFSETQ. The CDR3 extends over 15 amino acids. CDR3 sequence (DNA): TGCGCCAGCAGCTTGGGGGGCATTCCCCAAGAGACCCAGTACTTC. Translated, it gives CASSLGGIPQETQYF.

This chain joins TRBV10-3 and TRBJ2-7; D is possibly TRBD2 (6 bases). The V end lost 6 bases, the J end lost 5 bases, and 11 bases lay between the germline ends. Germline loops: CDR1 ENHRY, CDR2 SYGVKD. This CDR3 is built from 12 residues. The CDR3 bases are TGTGCCATCAGACAGGCGGGGCACGAGCAGTACTTC. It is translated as CAIRQAGHEQYF.

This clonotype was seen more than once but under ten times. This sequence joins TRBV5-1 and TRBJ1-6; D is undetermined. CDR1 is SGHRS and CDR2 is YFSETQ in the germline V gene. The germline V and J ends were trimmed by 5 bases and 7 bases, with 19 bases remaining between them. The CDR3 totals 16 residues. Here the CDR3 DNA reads TGCGCCAGCAGTCGAAGGGATATGGGTGGAAATTCACCCCTCCACTTT. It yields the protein CASSRRDMGGNSPLHF.

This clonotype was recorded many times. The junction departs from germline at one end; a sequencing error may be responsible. The CDR3 sequence is CASSFLAGGLKNYNERFF. CDR3 DNA: TGTGCCAGCAGTTTCCTAGCGGGGGGCTTAAAAAATTACAATGAGCGGTTCTTC. The chain recombines TRBV6-5 with TRBJ2-1, with TRBD2 matching 11 bases. Germline assignment: CDR1 MNHEY and CDR2 SVGAGI. CDR3 size: 18 residues.

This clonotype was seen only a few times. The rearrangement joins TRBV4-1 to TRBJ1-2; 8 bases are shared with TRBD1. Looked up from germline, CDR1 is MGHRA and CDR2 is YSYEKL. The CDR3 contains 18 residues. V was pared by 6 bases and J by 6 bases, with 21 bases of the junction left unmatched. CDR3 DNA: TGCGCCAGCAGGGCAGGGGGCGCGGGATTAGGACTCGGCCATGGCTACACCTTC. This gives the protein CASRAGGAGLGLGHGYTF.

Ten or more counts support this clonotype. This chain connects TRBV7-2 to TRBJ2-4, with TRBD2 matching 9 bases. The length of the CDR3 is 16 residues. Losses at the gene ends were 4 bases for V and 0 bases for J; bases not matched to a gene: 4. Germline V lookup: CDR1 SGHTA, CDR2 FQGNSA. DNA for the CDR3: TGTGCCAGCAGCTCCGTAGCGGGGGTAGCCAAAAACATTCAGTACTTC. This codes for CASSSVAGVAKNIQYF.

The CDR3 loop is CSVDLGQSGEQYF. The CDR3 bases are TGCAGCGTTGATTTGGGACAGTCGGGCGAGCAGTACTTC. The gene calls are TRBV29-1 and TRBJ2-7; TRBD1 matches at 7 bases. The CDR3 has 13 residues. Germline assignment: CDR1 SQVTM and CDR2 ANQGSEA. The J segment lost 6 bases and the V segment lost 3 bases, leaving 8 bases of the junction unmatched.

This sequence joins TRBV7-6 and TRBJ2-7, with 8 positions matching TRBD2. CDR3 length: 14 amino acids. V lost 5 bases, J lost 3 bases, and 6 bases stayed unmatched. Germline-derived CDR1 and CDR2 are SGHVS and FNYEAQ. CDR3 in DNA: TGTGCCAGCAGCCGCCGGGGGGGGGTCTACGAGCAGTACTTC. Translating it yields CASSRRGGVYEQYF.

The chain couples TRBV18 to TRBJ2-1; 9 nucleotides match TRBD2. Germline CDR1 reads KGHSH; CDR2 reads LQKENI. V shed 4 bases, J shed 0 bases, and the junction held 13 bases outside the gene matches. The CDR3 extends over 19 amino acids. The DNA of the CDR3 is TGTGCCAGCTCACAACCGGGACTAGCAGATAGAAGCTCCTACAATGAGCAGTTCTTC. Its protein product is CASSQPGLADRSSYNEQFF.

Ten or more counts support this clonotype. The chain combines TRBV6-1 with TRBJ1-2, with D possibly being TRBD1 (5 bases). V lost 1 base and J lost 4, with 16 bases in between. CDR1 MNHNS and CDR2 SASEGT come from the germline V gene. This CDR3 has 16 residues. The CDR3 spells CASSEVGGDYVYGYTF. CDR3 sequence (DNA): TGTGCCAGCAGTGAAGTTGGAGGGGATTACGTCTATGGCTACACCTTC.

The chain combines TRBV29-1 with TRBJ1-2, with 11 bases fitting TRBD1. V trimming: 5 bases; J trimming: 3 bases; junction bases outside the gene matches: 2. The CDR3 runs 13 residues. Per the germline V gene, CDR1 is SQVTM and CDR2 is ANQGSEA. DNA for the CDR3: TGCAGCGTTATGGGACAGGGGGACTATGGCTACACCTTC. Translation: CSVMGQGDYGYTF.

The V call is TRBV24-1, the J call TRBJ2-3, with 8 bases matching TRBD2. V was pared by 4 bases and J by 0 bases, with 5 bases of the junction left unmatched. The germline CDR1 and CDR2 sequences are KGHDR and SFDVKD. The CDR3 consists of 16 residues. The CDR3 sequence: CATSDAGGPSTDTQYF. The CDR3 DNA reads TGTGCCACCAGTGACGCGGGGGGCCCAAGCACAGATACGCAGTATTTT.

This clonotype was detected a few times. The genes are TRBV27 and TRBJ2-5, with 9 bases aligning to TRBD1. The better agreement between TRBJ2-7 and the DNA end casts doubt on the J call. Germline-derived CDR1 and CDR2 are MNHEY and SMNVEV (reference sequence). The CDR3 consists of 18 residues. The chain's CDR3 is CASSLMGWGTGKSYEQYF. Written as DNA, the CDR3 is TGTGCCAGCAGTTTAATGGGCTGGGGGACAGGGAAAAGTTACGAGCAGTACTTC.

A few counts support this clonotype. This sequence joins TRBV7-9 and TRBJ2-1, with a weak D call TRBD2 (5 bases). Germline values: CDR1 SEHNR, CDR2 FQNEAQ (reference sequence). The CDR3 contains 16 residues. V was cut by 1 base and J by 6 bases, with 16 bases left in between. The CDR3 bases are TGTGCCAGCAGCTTAGAGGGCGGGCTTAAGGGCAATGAGCAGTTCTTC. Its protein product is CASSLEGGLKGNEQFF.

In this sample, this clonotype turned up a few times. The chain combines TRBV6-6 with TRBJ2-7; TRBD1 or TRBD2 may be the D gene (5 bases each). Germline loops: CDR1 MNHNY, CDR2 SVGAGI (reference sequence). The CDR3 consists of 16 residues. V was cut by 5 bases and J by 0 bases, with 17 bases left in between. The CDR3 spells CASSPPGREFSYEQYF. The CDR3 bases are TGTGCCAGCAGTCCGCCGGGACGGGAATTCTCCTACGAGCAGTACTTC.